This TCR beta chain is drawn from a study of shared clonotypes between healthy human individuals. Study-wide results and limits: Sampling used blood alone; tissue repertoires probably differ.

A deep-level run was used for the assay. Assay used: immunoSEQ multiplex PCR; TCRdb lists only in-frame clones, some missing. The table lists some 1 million clones, about three quarters of them singletons. The CDR3 is 17 amino acids. From germline, CDR1 is MDHEN and CDR2 SYDVKM. J lost 0 bases, V lost 2 bases, and 7 bases had no gene match. In its sample, this clone was seen once. Its antigen remains unidentified. This TCR came from a man younger than 35 in good health. Sequenced material: memory CD4+ T cells sorted from blood. This sample's subset: CD45RA-negative fraction. The V call is TRBV28, the J call TRBJ2-4, with 7 bases aligning to TRBD1. CDR3 DNA: TGTGCCAGCAGTTTAGTGGACAGGAACATAGCCAAAAACATTCAGTACTTC. Protein sequence: CASSLVDRNIAKNIQYF.